Included here is one T cell receptor (beta chain) sequence, with context. Its recognized antigen is unknown. Base qualities were left out, and no much larger clone turns up one base away. This record belongs to a study of yellow fever vaccine responses in identical twins (dated by TCRdb to the late 2010s). Regarding the complete study: The study precisely tracked vaccine-responding T cell clones in identical twins. Findings and caveats that apply to the study as a whole: The T cell response to vaccination in identical twins was reported by the authors to appear partly convergent and partly personalized.

Measured from the cysteine to the phenylalanine, the CDR3 is 15 residues long. The DNA shown is the 45-base CDR3, in frame from base 1. V is cut by 4 bases and J by 5 bases, and the space between the germline ends is 18 bases. The germline V gene provides CDR1 SGHRS and CDR2 YFSETQ. The library was made by RT-PCR. The listed sequencing device is Illumina HiSeq 2500. In TCRdb, the public reads were trimmed at Q25 with fastp and aligned with MiXCR, with productive beta chains retained. Rows merge per CDR3 protein into single entries with the most common DNA and genes. The sample contains some 4,000 distinct CDR3 sequences, 84% of them found a single time. Together, the top ten hold around 3% of the sample.

Rearrangement joined TRBV5-1 to TRBJ1-1; TRBD1 could be the D gene, as 5 bases match. This clonotype originated in a woman between 18 and 30 years old who received the yellow fever vaccine. Donor details come from another sample of the same person, matched by shared clones. This material consisted of T cells from blood (PBMCs), unsorted or a sorted subset (not recorded which), taken before or after yellow fever vaccination (not recorded which). The CDR3: CASSRDGTMRTEAFF. The base sequence is TGCGCCAGCAGCAGGGACGGGACTATGCGGACTGAAGCTTTCTTT.